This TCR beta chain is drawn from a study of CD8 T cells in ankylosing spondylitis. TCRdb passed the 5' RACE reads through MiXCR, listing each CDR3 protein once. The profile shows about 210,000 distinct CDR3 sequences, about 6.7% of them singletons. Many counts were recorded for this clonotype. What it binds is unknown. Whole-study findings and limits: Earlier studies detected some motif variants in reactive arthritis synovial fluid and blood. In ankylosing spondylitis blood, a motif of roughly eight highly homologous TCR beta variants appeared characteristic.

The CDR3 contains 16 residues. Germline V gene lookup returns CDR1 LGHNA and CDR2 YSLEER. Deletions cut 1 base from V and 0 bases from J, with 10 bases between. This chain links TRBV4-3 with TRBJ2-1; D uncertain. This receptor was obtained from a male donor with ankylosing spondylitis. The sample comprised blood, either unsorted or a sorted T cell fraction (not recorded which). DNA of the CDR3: TGCGCCAGCAGCCAAGGACGGGCAGACTCCTACAATGAGCAGTTCTTC. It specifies CASSQGRADSYNEQFF.